This TCR beta chain was identified during a study of control samples from healthy donors and cancer patients. Trimming removed 5 bases from V and 0 bases from J; junction bases left unmatched: 18. CDR3 length equals 21 residues. Germline V lookup: CDR1 SEHNR, CDR2 FQNEAQ (reference sequence). Assay: immunoSEQ multiplex PCR; the TCRdb copy retains only in-frame clones and omits some. There are 150,000 or so clones in the sample; about 94% occur only once, and 0.68% lies in the top ten. The sequencing input was blood. V usage is TRBV7-9 and J usage is TRBJ2-1; 11 bases fit TRBD2. This clonotype originated in a woman under 40 in good health. This CDR3 is CASSTDYRRLAGKSSYNEQFF. CDR3 coding DNA: TGTGCCAGCAGCACGGACTACAGGAGACTAGCGGGAAAGAGCTCCTACAATGAGCAGTTCTTC.